The sequence of this T cell receptor (beta chain) was determined in a study of T cell changes during pregnancy in multiple sclerosis. The table came from immunoSEQ multiplex PCR; TCRdb's copy has only in-frame clones and leaves some out. The data contain tens of thousands of clones, 85% to 95% of them singletons. With 2 bases removed from V and 9 bases from J, the gap between germline ends came to 11 bases. The germline V gene has CDR1 MDHEN and CDR2 SYDVKM. CDR3 length: 13 amino acids. This receptor was taken from a female donor in good health, enrolled as a control in a pregnancy study. This material consisted of peripheral blood, taken after pregnancy. The chain uses TRBV28 and TRBJ1-5; D gene uncertain. CDR3 in DNA: TGTGCCAGCAGTTTAACACCCCAGGCGCCCCAGCATTTT. Protein sequence: CASSLTPQAPQHF.